A selection of T cell receptor beta chains follows, all from one sample in a study of T cells in Graves' hyperthyroidism and ophthalmopathy. TCRdb processed the multiplex PCR reads anew with MiXCR; each CDR3 protein has one entry. The top ten hold 35% to 45% of the sample, which has about 300,000 distinct CDR3 sequences, approximately 19% seen once. Sequenced: blood. The receptors here all came from a man aged 45-65 years with Graves' ophthalmopathy. The CDR3 runs from the conserved cysteine through the conserved F or W. Each record gives: CDR3 DNA, CDR3 protein, CDR3 length, V gene, D gene, clone size, J gene. D genes are given only for firm matches. The size field is filled for only some rows; it gives once, few, many or a size class.

CDR3 DNA: TGCGCCAGGGGGGGGTTGGCTCACTTCTCCTACAATGAGCAGTTCTTC; CDR3 protein: CARGGLAHFSYNEQFF; CDR3 length: 16; V gene: TRBV10-1; D gene: TRBD2; clone size: few; J gene: TRBJ2-1
CDR3 DNA: TGTGCCTGGACGACAGGGTTTGGAGGCCAGCCCCAGCATTTT; CDR3 protein: CAWTTGFGGQPQHF; CDR3 length: 14; V gene: TRBV30; D gene: TRBD1; clone size: many; J gene: TRBJ1-5
CDR3 DNA: TGTGCCAGCAGCTTAGCTTCGGGAACCAGCAATCAGCCCCAGCATTTT; CDR3 protein: CASSLASGTSNQPQHF; CDR3 length: 16; V gene: TRBV7-2; D gene: -; clone size: many; J gene: TRBJ1-5
CDR3 DNA: TGCAGTGCCGTCGGACTAGCCGCGGGGAATGAGCAGTTCTTC; CDR3 protein: CSAVGLAAGNEQFF; CDR3 length: 14; V gene: TRBV20-1; D gene: TRBD2; clone size: many; J gene: TRBJ2-1
CDR3 DNA: TGTGCCAGTAGCGGACGGACTAGCGGGAGTAACGAGCAGTACTTC; CDR3 protein: CASSGRTSGSNEQYF; CDR3 length: 15; V gene: TRBV19; D gene: TRBD2; clone size: -; J gene: TRBJ2-7
CDR3 DNA: TGCAGTGCTAGGGGTCCCCTCGGTGGCCCTGAAGCTTTCTTT; CDR3 protein: CSARGPLGGPEAFF; CDR3 length: 14; V gene: TRBV20-1; D gene: -; clone size: many; J gene: TRBJ1-1
CDR3 DNA: TGTGCCAGCAGTGCCGTGGGGAGCTCCTACAATGAGCAGTTCTTC; CDR3 protein: CASSAVGSSYNEQFF; CDR3 length: 15; V gene: TRBV6-1; D gene: -; clone size: many; J gene: TRBJ2-1
CDR3 DNA: TGTGCCAGCAGCCGGGACAGGCCCACAGATACGCAGTATTTT; CDR3 protein: CASSRDRPTDTQYF; CDR3 length: 14; V gene: TRBV6-1; D gene: TRBD1; clone size: -; J gene: TRBJ2-3
CDR3 DNA: TGCGCCAGCAGCAAGCGGACAGGGGGCGGGGAGACCCAGTACTTC; CDR3 protein: CASSKRTGGGETQYF; CDR3 length: 15; V gene: TRBV5-1; D gene: TRBD1; clone size: few; J gene: TRBJ2-5
CDR3 DNA: TGTGCCAGCGCTCATGGACCGAACACCGGGGAGCTGTTTTTT; CDR3 protein: CASAHGPNTGELFF; CDR3 length: 14; V gene: TRBV28; D gene: -; clone size: few; J gene: TRBJ2-2
CDR3 DNA: TGTGCCAGCAGCGTGAGATTGGGAACGCAGTATTTT; CDR3 protein: CASSVRLGTQYF; CDR3 length: 12; V gene: TRBV9; D gene: -; clone size: few; J gene: TRBJ2-3
CDR3 DNA: TGTGCCAGCAGCCGGAACACTGAAGCTTTCTTT; CDR3 protein: CASSRNTEAFF; CDR3 length: 11; V gene: TRBV28; D gene: -; clone size: many; J gene: TRBJ1-1
CDR3 DNA: TGCGCCAGCAGCCCCGGCGAACTAGCCTATGAGCAGTTCTTC; CDR3 protein: CASSPGELAYEQFF; CDR3 length: 14; V gene: TRBV5-1; D gene: -; clone size: few; J gene: TRBJ2-1
CDR3 DNA: TGTGCCAGCAGTGCCGAAGTTGAGACCCAGTACTTC; CDR3 protein: CASSAEVETQYF; CDR3 length: 12; V gene: TRBV2; D gene: -; clone size: many; J gene: TRBJ2-5
CDR3 DNA: TGTGCCAGCAGCTCGTGGACGGATAATAATTCACCCCTCCACTTT; CDR3 protein: CASSSWTDNNSPLHF; CDR3 length: 15; V gene: TRBV7-9; D gene: -; clone size: -; J gene: TRBJ1-6
CDR3 DNA: TGCAGCGTTGTTTTCTGGGACAGGAACAATGAGCAGTTCTTC; CDR3 protein: CSVVFWDRNNEQFF; CDR3 length: 14; V gene: TRBV29-1; D gene: TRBD1; clone size: -; J gene: TRBJ2-1
CDR3 DNA: TGTGCCAGCAGAAATCTGGGGGCGGACACCGGGGAGCTGTTTTTT; CDR3 protein: CASRNLGADTGELFF; CDR3 length: 15; V gene: TRBV27; D gene: -; clone size: many; J gene: TRBJ2-2
CDR3 DNA: TGTGCCAGCAGCTTAACTGCCTGGACTAGCGGAGCCACCGGGGAGCTGTTTTTT; CDR3 protein: CASSLTAWTSGATGELFF; CDR3 length: 18; V gene: TRBV7-9; D gene: TRBD2; clone size: -; J gene: TRBJ2-2
CDR3 DNA: TGTGCCAGCAGGTTACTAGCGGTAGAAGGTGAGCAGTTCTTC; CDR3 protein: CASRLLAVEGEQFF; CDR3 length: 14; V gene: TRBV11-2; D gene: TRBD2; clone size: many; J gene: TRBJ2-1
CDR3 DNA: TGCAGTGCTAGACCCGACGCTAACTATGGCTACACCTTC; CDR3 protein: CSARPDANYGYTF; CDR3 length: 13; V gene: TRBV20-1; D gene: -; clone size: many; J gene: TRBJ1-2
CDR3 DNA: TGTGCCAGCAGTCGTACTAGACTAGCGGGGACCTACAATGAGCAGTTCTTC; CDR3 protein: CASSRTRLAGTYNEQFF; CDR3 length: 17; V gene: TRBV12-3/TRBV12-4; D gene: TRBD2; clone size: many; J gene: TRBJ2-1
CDR3 DNA: TGTGCCAGCAGTTTAGCTCGGGGGGGGCGGGGTGGGGAAGCTTTCTTT; CDR3 protein: CASSLARGGRGGEAFF; CDR3 length: 16; V gene: TRBV12-3/TRBV12-4; D gene: -; clone size: -; J gene: TRBJ1-1
CDR3 DNA: TGCGCCAGCAGCTTGGTGTCGGCAATCGGGCCATCGGAGTACGAGCAGTACTTC; CDR3 protein: CASSLVSAIGPSEYEQYF; CDR3 length: 18; V gene: TRBV5-1; D gene: -; clone size: many; J gene: TRBJ2-7
CDR3 DNA: TGTGCCAGCAGCTACCGGGACGGCACCTACGAGCAGTACTTC; CDR3 protein: CASSYRDGTYEQYF; CDR3 length: 14; V gene: TRBV7-2; D gene: -; clone size: few; J gene: TRBJ2-7
CDR3 DNA: TGTGCCAGCAGCGTATCGACTAGCGGGAGGGCCATCTACAATGAGCAGTTCTTC; CDR3 protein: CASSVSTSGRAIYNEQFF; CDR3 length: 18; V gene: TRBV9; D gene: TRBD2; clone size: many; J gene: TRBJ2-1
CDR3 DNA: TGTGCCAGCAGGTACCGGGCCCCCTACGAGCAGTACTTC; CDR3 protein: CASRYRAPYEQYF; CDR3 length: 13; V gene: TRBV11-1; D gene: -; clone size: many; J gene: TRBJ2-7
CDR3 DNA: TGTGCCAGCAGTTTGGAGATGTGGGGATCACCCCTCCACTTT; CDR3 protein: CASSLEMWGSPLHF; CDR3 length: 14; V gene: TRBV28; D gene: -; clone size: -; J gene: TRBJ1-6
CDR3 DNA: TGCGCCAGCAGCTCGACTAGCGGGAGCCGGGAGACCCAGTACTTC; CDR3 protein: CASSSTSGSRETQYF; CDR3 length: 15; V gene: TRBV5-1; D gene: TRBD2; clone size: few; J gene: TRBJ2-5
CDR3 DNA: TGTGCCAGCAGTCCTCGACAGGGCACCTACGAGCAGTACTTC; CDR3 protein: CASSPRQGTYEQYF; CDR3 length: 14; V gene: TRBV27; D gene: TRBD1; clone size: -; J gene: TRBJ2-7